These 9 T cell receptor beta chains came from one sample sequenced in a study of blood T cell repertoires in COVID-19. Assay: immunoSEQ multiplex PCR; the TCRdb copy retains only in-frame clones and omits some. The repertoire holds more than 95,000 clones, with 70% to 90% as singletons. Material for sequencing was peripheral blood. Every receptor here comes from a man aged 70 or older who had recovered from COVID-19.

The CDR3 loop reads CASSRGTGATYNSPLHF. As DNA, the CDR3 is TGTGCCAGTAGTCGAGGGACAGGGGCTACCTATAATTCACCCCTCCACTTT. The rearrangement links TRBV19 to TRBJ1-6; 10 bases are a match to TRBD1. CDR1 is LNHDA, CDR2 SQIVND, per germline (reference sequence). V trimming: 5 bases; J trimming: 2 bases; junction bases outside the gene matches: 6. CDR3 length: 17 residues.

J is TRBJ2-3 and V is TRBV7-9; no clear D. Germline V gene data show CDR1 as SEHNR and CDR2 as FQNEAQ (reference sequence). V lost 3 bases to trimming and J lost 2 bases, with 9 bases between them. This CDR3 is built from 14 residues. CDR3 bases: TGTGCCAGCAGCTTGTACAGAGACACAGATACGCAGTATTTT. As protein: CASSLYRDTDTQYF.

The chain links TRBV27 to TRBJ1-2, with unresolved D. V shed 8 bases and J shed 1 base, with 14 bases lying between them. From germline, CDR1 is MNHEY and CDR2 SMNVEV (reference sequence). This CDR3 is built from 14 residues. The CDR3 region is CASRRGMINYGYTF. DNA for the CDR3: TGTGCCAGCCGACGGGGAATGATTAACTATGGCTACACCTTC.

This chain uses TRBV6-5 with TRBJ1-5, with D hard to call. Germline V gene data show CDR1 as MNHEY and CDR2 as SVGAGI. The CDR3 has 15 amino acids. V was clipped by 0 bases and J by 4 bases, with 10 bases between them. This chain's CDR3 is CASSYSLAENQPQHF. In DNA, the CDR3 is TGTGCCAGCAGTTACTCGTTGGCAGAAAATCAGCCCCAGCATTTT.

The chain carries TRBV6-5 and TRBJ1-1, with TRBD1 as a possible D gene (6 bases). CDR1 is MNHEY, CDR2 SVGAGI, per germline. The CDR3 is 15 amino acids. V dropped 5 bases and J dropped 1 base, with 14 bases sitting between them. The chain's CDR3 is CASSRWTEPNTEAFF. In DNA form, the CDR3 reads TGTGCCAGCAGTCGCTGGACAGAGCCGAACACTGAAGCTTTCTTT.

This chain connects TRBV5-1 to TRBJ2-3; D is perhaps TRBD2 (7 bases). The germline CDR1 and CDR2 sequences are SGHRS and YFSETQ. The CDR3 consists of 16 residues. The V end lost 4 bases, the J end lost 2 bases, and 17 bases lay between the germline ends. The CDR3 nucleotides are TGCGCCAGCAGCCGCTCGGGGGGCTGGAACACAGATACGCAGTATTTT. Its protein product is CASSRSGGWNTDTQYF. Full variable domain (rest looked up from reference TRBV5-1 and TRBJ2-3): KAGVTQTPRYLIKTRGQQVTLSCSPISGHRSVSWYQQTPGQGLQFLFEYFSETQRNKGNFPGRFSGRQFSNSRSEMNVSTLELGDSALYLCASSRSGGWNTDTQYFGPGTRLTVL.

The rearrangement uses TRBV28 and TRBJ2-7; D is possibly TRBD1 (6 bases). Per the germline V gene, CDR1 is MDHEN and CDR2 is SYDVKM. The length of the CDR3 is 16 residues. With 2 bases removed from V and 3 bases from J, the gap between germline ends came to 17 bases. The CDR3, as DNA: TGTGCCAGCAGTTTAGGGGCGGCAGGGGCTAACTACGAGCAGTACTTC. Residues: CASSLGAAGANYEQYF.

This clone was picked up a small number of times. V is TRBV7-6 and J is TRBJ2-2, with 9 bases fitting TRBD2. The CDR3 runs 17 residues. Germline-derived CDR1 and CDR2 are SGHVS and FNYEAQ. Unmatched junction bases numbered 9, after V lost 5 bases and J lost 2 bases. The CDR3 loop is CASSPIRLADNTGELFF. The CDR3 region has the DNA TGTGCCAGCAGCCCTATTAGACTAGCGGATAACACCGGGGAGCTGTTTTTT.

This clone has a single count. The chain carries TRBV27 and TRBJ1-2; D gene ambiguous. Trimming shortened V by 6 bases and J by 8 bases, and 13 bases separated the two germline ends. The germline CDR1 and CDR2 sequences are MNHEY and SMNVEV (reference sequence). The CDR3 totals 12 residues. CDR3 amino acids: CASRPRLGGYTF. CDR3 bases: TGTGCCAGCAGGCCGAGACTTGGGGGCTACACCTTC.